This T cell receptor (beta chain) comes out of a study of response to subunit inactivated influenza vaccine. Deletions cut 5 bases from V and 4 bases from J, with 15 bases between. Germline loops: CDR1 LGHDT, CDR2 YNNKEL (reference sequence). The CDR3 spans 14 residues. Study conclusions and caveats: Each seasonal influenza vaccination recruits few new T cells, the authors suggested.

This clonotype was seen a handful of times. Antigen specificity is unknown. TCRdb redid the calling of the RT-PCR reads with MiXCR, one entry per CDR3 protein. Seen here are around 320,000 distinct CDR3 sequences, roughly 22% observed once, and the top ten hold 10%. The origin of this receptor is a man between 50 and 69 years old who received an inactivated influenza vaccine. Sequenced material: PBMCs from blood, taken about 19 months after vaccination. The rearrangement links TRBV3-1 to TRBJ2-7; D may be TRBD1 (6 bases). CDR3 loop: CASSGGHLLYEQYF. CDR3 coding DNA: TGTGCCAGCAGCGGGGGACATCTACTATACGAGCAGTACTTC.